Here is one TCR beta chain with its context. Its specific antigen is unknown. Base qualities were left out, and no much larger clone turns up one base away. The source of the sample is a study of blood T cell repertoires in COVID-19 (TCRdb year 2020). Looking at the study overall: Collaborator samples came from the United States, Italy and Spain and covered acute and convalescent phases of COVID-19. The repertoires were released in a freely available public database meant as a resource for research on the immune response to SARS-CoV-2. Where HLA class I and class II types were available, the types were taken from metadata supplied by the sample provider, not from assay-based typing. The dataset comprised deeply sampled blood TCRbeta repertoires from subjects exposed to, actively infected with, or recovered from COVID-19. Samples came from the ongoing ImmuneRACE study (first 160 participants) plus 1,254 subjects from 6 global collaborators. The prospective study material was composed of cDNA or gDNA derived from T cells, B-cell-depleted T cells, or PBMCs. Sample metadata almost always included a de-identified subject ID, COVID-19 status, age in years and sex. Study-level results and caveats: The quantity of clinical and demographic metadata differed by source and by participant and was supplied without curation.

Based on the germline V gene, the CDR1 and CDR2 sequences are SGDLS and YYNGEE. Including the terminal cysteine and phenylalanine, the CDR3 comprises 15 residues. Kept here is only the CDR3 DNA, which spans 45 bases and is read in frame from base 1. V is cut by 4 bases and J by 6 bases, and the space between the germline ends is 16 bases. Each collaborating institution followed its own protocols to collect whole blood in K2EDTA tubes. Collaborator samples were shipped for TCRbeta analysis as frozen whole blood, isolated PBMCs, or DNA extracted from either sample type. TCRbeta CDR3 regions were amplified from genomic DNA using the immunoSEQ Assay, a bias-controlled multiplex PCR. Per the source publication's procedure: The number of nucleated cells in each sample was estimated from the amplification of reference gene primers within the assay. To quantify the absolute abundance of each unique TCRbeta CDR3 rearrangement, sequence reads were collapsed and filtered. Productive Simpson clonality was computed per sample as the square root of Simpson's diversity index over productive rearrangements. In its TCRdb copy, this immuneACCESS table keeps in-frame sequences only and misses some clones. Where compared with another copy, unresolved V genes explain less than half of these, and the others have no known cause. Clone size and the V and J calls come from that table; the DNA yielded D and trimming. This sample lists about 190,000 clones; 75% to 90% were detected once. Of the sample, 1.1% is held by the ten largest clones.

This TCR was recovered from a man in his thirties or forties with acute or convalescent COVID-19. Here the chain combines TRBV9 and TRBJ2-2, with the D assignment possibly TRBD1 or TRBD2, given 5 matching bases for each. What was sequenced was peripheral blood. The sequence in DNA is TGTGCCAGCAGCTTAGGGGTTAGCGTGTCCGGGGAGCTGTTTTTT. It specifies CASSLGVSVSGELFF.